This T cell receptor beta chain was recovered during a study of blood T cell repertoires in COVID-19. Study-level background: The origin of the acute and convalescent COVID-19 samples was the United States, Italy and Spain. T cells, B-cell-depleted T cells, or PBMCs provided the cDNA or gDNA that served as material.

Trimming took 6 bases from V and 0 from J, leaving 9 bases between them. This CDR3 is 13 amino acids long. Germline values: CDR1 SGHVS, CDR2 FQNEAQ. In the authors' methods: Estimation of nucleated cell counts was performed using reference gene primer amplification. Generated by immunoSEQ multiplex PCR, the TCRdb table keeps only in-frame clones and is missing some. The V and J calls and clone size come from that table; D and trimming were worked out from the DNA. The sample includes about 160,000 clones, around 75% of them seen just once. The sample consisted of peripheral blood. This sequence originates from an elderly woman with acute or convalescent COVID-19. The gene calls are TRBV7-8 and TRBJ2-7, with D possibly TRBD1 on 5 matching bases. Here the CDR3 reads CASRRQGSYEQYF. The DNA for the CDR3 is TGTGCCAGCAGGCGGCAGGGCTCCTACGAGCAGTACTTC.